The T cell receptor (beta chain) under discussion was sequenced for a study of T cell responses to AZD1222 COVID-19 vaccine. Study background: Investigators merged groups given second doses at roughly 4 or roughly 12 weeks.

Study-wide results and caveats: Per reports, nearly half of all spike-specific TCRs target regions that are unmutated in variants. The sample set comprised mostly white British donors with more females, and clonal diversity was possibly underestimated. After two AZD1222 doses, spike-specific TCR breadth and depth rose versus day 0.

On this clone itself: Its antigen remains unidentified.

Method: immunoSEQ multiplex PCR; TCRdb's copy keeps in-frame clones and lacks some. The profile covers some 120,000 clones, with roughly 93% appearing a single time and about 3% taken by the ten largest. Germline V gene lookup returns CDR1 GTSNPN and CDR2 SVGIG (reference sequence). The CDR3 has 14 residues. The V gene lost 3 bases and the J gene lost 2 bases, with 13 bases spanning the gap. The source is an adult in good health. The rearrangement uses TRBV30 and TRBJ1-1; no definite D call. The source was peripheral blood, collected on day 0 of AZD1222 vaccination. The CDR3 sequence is CAWSPGLSNTEAFF. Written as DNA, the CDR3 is TGTGCCTGGAGCCCGGGCCTTTCAAACACTGAAGCTTTCTTT.